This T cell receptor (beta chain) comes out of a study of blood T cell repertoires in COVID-19. For the study at large: Sources were T cells, B-cell-depleted T cells, or PBMCs; the material itself was cDNA or gDNA.

Sequenced by immunoSEQ multiplex PCR; TCRdb stores in-frame clones only, minus some. The top ten hold approximately 7.4% of the sample, which has about 340,000 clones, roughly 90% seen once. Germline CDR1 reads SGHAT; CDR2 reads FQNNGV. This CDR3 spans 14 amino acids. V dropped 7 bases and J dropped 6; count of bases not matched to a gene: 4. What was sequenced was peripheral blood. This clonotype was sampled from a woman between 65 and 79 years old with COVID-19, enrolled during active disease. This chain links TRBV11-2 with TRBJ2-1; the match to TRBD2 covers 12 bases. The CDR3 here is CASTLAGGPNEQFF. DNA of the CDR3: TGTGCCAGCACCCTAGCGGGGGGGCCCAATGAGCAGTTCTTC. The full variable domain, its missing parts supplied by reference TRBV11-2 and TRBJ2-1, is EAGVAQSPRYKIIEKRQSVAFWCNPISGHATLYWYQQILGQGPKLLIQFQNNGVVDDSQLPKDRFSAERLKGVDSTLKIQPAKLEDSAVYLCASTLAGGPNEQFFGPGTRLTVL.